The entry below gives a single T cell receptor beta chain sequence along with its context. Its antigen remains unknown. One end of the junction is discordant with germline, which a read error may explain. This sample is drawn from a study of T cell responses to AZD1222 COVID-19 vaccine. Germline CDR1 is SSHAT and CDR2 is FNYEAQ (reference sequence). The length of the CDR3 is 14 residues. Generated by immunoSEQ multiplex PCR, the TCRdb table keeps only in-frame clones and is missing some. The sample contains 150,000 to 200,000 clones, over 80% of which appear only once. The study, taken as a whole, reports: Two doses of AZD1222 preceded a rise in Spike-specific TCR breadth and depth.

The source of this sequence is an adult in good health. The sequencing used peripheral blood, collected on day 0 of AZD1222 vaccination. This chain uses TRBV7-7 with TRBJ2-3; perhaps TRBD1 as D (5 bases). The CDR3 bases are TGTGCTAGCAGCTTAAAGGGGCGTACAGATACGCAGTATTTT. As protein: CASSLKGRTDTQYF.